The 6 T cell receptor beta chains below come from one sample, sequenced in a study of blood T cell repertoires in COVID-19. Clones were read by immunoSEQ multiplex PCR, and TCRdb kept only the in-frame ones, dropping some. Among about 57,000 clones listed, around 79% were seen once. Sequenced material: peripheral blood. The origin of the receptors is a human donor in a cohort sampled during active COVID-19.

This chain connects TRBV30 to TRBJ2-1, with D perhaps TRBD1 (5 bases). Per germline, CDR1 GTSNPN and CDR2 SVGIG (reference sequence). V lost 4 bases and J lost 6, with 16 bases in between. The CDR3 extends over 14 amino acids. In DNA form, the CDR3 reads TGTGCCTGGACTTTCACAGGCCCGGGCAATGAGCAGTTCTTC. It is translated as CAWTFTGPGNEQFF.

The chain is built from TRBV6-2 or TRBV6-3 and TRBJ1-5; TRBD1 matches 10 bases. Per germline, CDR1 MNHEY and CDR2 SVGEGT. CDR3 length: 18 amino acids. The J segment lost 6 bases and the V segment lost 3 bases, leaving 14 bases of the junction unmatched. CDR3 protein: CASSYSRDRGIMRQPQHF. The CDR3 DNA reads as TGTGCCAGCAGTTATTCCCGGGACAGGGGTATTATGCGTCAGCCCCAGCATTTT.

The CDR3 sequence: CATSAPGNQPQHF. In nucleotides, the CDR3 is TGTGCCACCAGTGCCCCAGGGAACCAGCCCCAGCATTTT. V and J are TRBV24-1 and TRBJ1-5, with D possibly being TRBD1 (5 bases). Germline CDR1 reads KGHDR; CDR2 reads SFDVKD. The CDR3 covers 13 residues. Between the trimmed V and J ends, which lost 5 bases and 7 bases, there was a span of 11 bases.

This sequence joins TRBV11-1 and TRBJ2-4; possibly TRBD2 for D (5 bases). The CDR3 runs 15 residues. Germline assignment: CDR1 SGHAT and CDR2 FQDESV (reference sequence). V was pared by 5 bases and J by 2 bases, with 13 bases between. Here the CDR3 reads CASSNRDRSKNIQYF. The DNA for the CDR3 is TGTGCCAGCAGCAACCGGGATCGGTCCAAAAACATTCAGTACTTC.

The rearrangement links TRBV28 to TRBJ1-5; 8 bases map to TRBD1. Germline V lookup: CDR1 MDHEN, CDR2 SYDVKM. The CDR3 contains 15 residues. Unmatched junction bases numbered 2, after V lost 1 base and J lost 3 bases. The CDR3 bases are TGTGCCAGCAGTTTATACAGGGGGAACAATCAGCCCCAGCATTTT. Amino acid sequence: CASSLYRGNNQPQHF.

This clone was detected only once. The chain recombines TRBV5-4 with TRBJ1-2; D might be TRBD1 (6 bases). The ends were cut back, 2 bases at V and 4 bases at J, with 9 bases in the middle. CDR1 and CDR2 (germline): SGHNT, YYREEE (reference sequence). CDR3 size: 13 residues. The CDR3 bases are TGTGCCAGCAGCTTTTCACAGGGCTATGGCTACACCTTC. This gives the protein CASSFSQGYGYTF. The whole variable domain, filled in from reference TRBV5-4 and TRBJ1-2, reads ETGVTQSPTHLIKTRGQQVTLRCSSQSGHNTVSWYQQALGQGPQFIFQYYREEENGRGNFPPRFSGLQFPNYSSELNVNALELDDSALYLCASSFSQGYGYTFGSGTRLTVV.